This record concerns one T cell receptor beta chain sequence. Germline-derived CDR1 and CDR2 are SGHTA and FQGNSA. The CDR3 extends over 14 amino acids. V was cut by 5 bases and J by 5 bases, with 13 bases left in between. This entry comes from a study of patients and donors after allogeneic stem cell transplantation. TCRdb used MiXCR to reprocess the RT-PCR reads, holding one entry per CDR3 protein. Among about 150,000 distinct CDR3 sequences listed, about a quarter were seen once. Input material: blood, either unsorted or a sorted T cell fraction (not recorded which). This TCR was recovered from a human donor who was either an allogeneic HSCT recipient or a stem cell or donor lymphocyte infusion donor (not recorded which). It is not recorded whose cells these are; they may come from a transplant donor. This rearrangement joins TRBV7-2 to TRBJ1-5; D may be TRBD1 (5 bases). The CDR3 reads CASSLTKGDQPQHF. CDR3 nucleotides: TGTGCCAGCAGCCTGACTAAAGGGGATCAGCCCCAGCATTTT.